The 27 T cell receptor beta chains below come from one sample, sequenced in a study of identical twins. TCRdb analysed the 5' RACE reads with MiXCR anew, one entry per CDR3 protein. Here the sample spans some 190,000 distinct CDR3 sequences, more than 15% being singletons. These data were also reused for a study on T cells expressing NK-cell markers.

The sample was CD8+ T cells sorted from blood. Source of these receptors: a woman in her late teens or twenties in good health.

This clonotype has a handful of counts. The chain is built from TRBV6-1 and TRBJ2-7, with a weak D call TRBD1 (5 bases). This CDR3 comprises 15 residues. CDR1 is MNHNS, CDR2 SASEGT, per germline. V lost 1 base to trimming and J lost 0 bases, with 10 bases between them. The CDR3 coding sequence is TGTGCCAGCAGTGAAGTGACGACAGCCTCCTACGAGCAGTACTTC. This translates into CASSEVTTASYEQYF.

This chain links TRBV20-1 with TRBJ2-1; possible D gene TRBD2, 7 bases. The ends were cut back, 5 bases at V and 8 bases at J, with 19 bases in the middle. Germline CDR1 DFQATT, CDR2 SNEGSKA (reference sequence). The CDR3 consists of 14 residues. This CDR3 reads CSAQLGGGPDEQFF. DNA for the CDR3: TGCAGTGCTCAATTGGGGGGGGGGCCCGATGAGCAGTTCTTC.

This clonotype was seen more than once but under ten times. The chain carries TRBV28 and TRBJ1-4; D unclear. This CDR3 has 14 amino acids. Trimming shortened V by 8 bases and J by 5 bases, and 15 bases separated the two germline ends. CDR1 and CDR2 (germline): MDHEN, SYDVKM. For the CDR3, the DNA is TGTGCCAGCCAAGACACAGCCGACAATGAAAAACTGTTTTTT. This gives the protein CASQDTADNEKLFF.

The chain recombines TRBV7-8 with TRBJ2-3; D remains ambiguous. Trimming removed 7 bases at V and 0 bases at J, with 23 bases between. Per the germline V gene, CDR1 is SGHVS and CDR2 is FQNEAQ. The CDR3 runs to 18 residues. CDR3 DNA: TGTGCCAGCACCCCCGAACTGACGACACTGACTAGCACAGATACGCAGTATTTT. Amino acid sequence: CASTPELTTLTSTDTQYF.

The chain links TRBV9 to TRBJ1-1; no firm D call. V lost 0 bases and J 3 bases, leaving 9 bases between the germline ends. CDR3 length: 14 amino acids. Germline CDR1 is SGDLS and CDR2 is YYNGEE. In DNA form, the CDR3 reads TGTGCCAGCAGCGTAGGGGGTTCGGACACTGAAGCTTTCTTT. This sequence encodes CASSVGGSDTEAFF.

This clonotype came up a few times. This sequence joins TRBV29-1 and TRBJ2-1; TRBD2 matches 8 bases. V gave up 2 bases and J gave up 5 bases; unmatched junction bases: 14. Germline values: CDR1 SQVTM, CDR2 ANQGSEA. The CDR3 is 17 residues long. CDR3 bases: TGCAGCGTTGAACTCCTCCCCAGCGGGGGTACCCACAATGAGCAGTTCTTC. This translates into CSVELLPSGGTHNEQFF.

This clonotype has more than one count but fewer than ten. The CDR3: CASSQDGQNTEAFF. CDR3 bases: TGTGCCAGCAGTCAGGACGGACAAAACACTGAAGCTTTCTTT. The rearrangement links TRBV6-4 to TRBJ1-1; a possible D gene is TRBD1 (5 bases). V lost 5 bases to trimming and J lost 2 bases, with 12 bases between them. Per the germline V gene, CDR1 is MRHNA and CDR2 is SNTAGT. CDR3 size: 14 residues.

The chain joins TRBV9 to TRBJ2-3; 11 positions match TRBD2. V lost 8 bases and J lost 4; bases outside the gene matches: 6. This CDR3 has 14 residues. Germline assignment: CDR1 SGDLS and CDR2 YYNGEE. DNA of the CDR3: TGTGCCAGTTCTAGCGGGGGGTTATCAGATACGCAGTATTTT. It is translated as CASSSGGLSDTQYF. Based on the CDR3 plus reference TRBV9 and TRBJ2-3, the full variable domain is DSGVTQTPKHLITATGQRVTLRCSPRSGDLSVYWYQQSLDQGLQFLIQYYNGEERAKGNILERFSAQQFPDLHSELNLSSLELGDSALYFCASSSGGLSDTQYFGPGTRLTVL.

CDR3 amino acids: CASTLRGRVDPGELFF. The CDR3 nucleotides are TGTGCCAGCACCCTCAGGGGCAGGGTCGATCCCGGGGAGCTGTTTTTT. V is TRBV11-2 and J is TRBJ2-2, with D perhaps matching TRBD1 (6 bases). Deletions cut 7 bases from V and 6 bases from J, with 21 bases between. Germline CDR1 is SGHAT and CDR2 is FQNNGV. The CDR3 has 16 amino acids.

This clonotype was picked up a small number of times. CDR3 nucleotide sequence: TGTGCCAGCAGTGATGGACTAGCGGTTTACTTCTTC. Protein product: CASSDGLAVYFF. This chain links TRBV6-5 with TRBJ2-1, with TRBD2 matching over 10 bases. Germline CDR1 reads MNHEY; CDR2 reads SVGAGI. The CDR3 totals 12 residues. Trimming at V came to 5 bases and at J to 16 bases, leaving 8 bases not matched to a gene.

This clonotype was seen a handful of times. CDR3 in amino acids: CASSLPYRTGKNTEAFF. In DNA form, the CDR3 reads TGTGCCAGCAGTTTACCCTATCGGACAGGGAAGAACACTGAAGCTTTCTTT. The J gene is TRBJ1-1, the V gene TRBV12-3 or TRBV12-4; 8 nucleotides line up with TRBD1. J gave up 1 base and V 2 bases, and 9 bases lay outside the gene matches. The CDR3 length is 17 residues.

The chain's CDR3 is CASSGQVGGTGELFF. The CDR3 DNA reads TGCGCCAGCAGTGGCCAAGTAGGCGGCACCGGGGAGCTGTTTTTT. The rearrangement uses TRBV10-2 and TRBJ2-2, with D unclear. Trimming pared 4 bases from V and 4 bases from J, leaving 13 bases between. Germline V gene data show CDR1 as WSHSY and CDR2 as SAAADI. The CDR3 covers 15 residues.

This clonotype showed up just a few times. The chain combines TRBV29-1 with TRBJ2-1, with 12 positions matching TRBD1. Per the germline V gene, CDR1 is SQVTM and CDR2 is ANQGSEA. The V and J ends lost 3 bases and 3 bases, in that order; junction bases with no gene match: 6. This CDR3 spans 16 amino acids. The DNA for the CDR3 is TGCAGCGTTGAGGGGACAGGGGGCGCCAACTACAATGAGCAGTTCTTC. This encodes CSVEGTGGANYNEQFF.

The chain joins TRBV6-2 or TRBV6-3 to TRBJ2-7, with 8 bases identical to TRBD1. Losses at the gene ends were 4 bases for V and 6 bases for J; bases not matched to a gene: 11. Germline values: CDR1 MNHEY, CDR2 SVGEGT. This CDR3 has 15 amino acids. DNA for the CDR3: TGTGCCAGCAGTTCCCGGACAGGGTGGAGCGGCGAGCAGTACTTC. The encoded protein is CASSSRTGWSGEQYF.

The table lists this clonotype with a few counts. The gene calls are TRBV5-6 and TRBJ2-7; possibly TRBD1 for D (5 bases). This CDR3 contains 12 residues. Germline loops: CDR1 SGHDT, CDR2 YYEEEE. V was shortened by 3 bases and J by 11 bases, with 15 bases between the two germline ends. CDR3 bases: TGTGCCAGCAGCTCAATGACCGGACAAGAGTACTTC. The encoded protein is CASSSMTGQEYF.

The V gene is TRBV29-1, the J gene TRBJ2-1, with 8 bases fitting TRBD2. This CDR3 contains 16 residues. Per the germline V gene, CDR1 is SQVTM and CDR2 is ANQGSEA. V lost 5 bases, J lost 0 bases, and 9 bases stayed unmatched. This CDR3 is CSVSGGSVLSYNEQFF. The CDR3 DNA reads as TGCAGCGTTTCGGGGGGGAGCGTCCTCTCCTACAATGAGCAGTTCTTC.

In its sample, this clonotype was seen a few times. This sequence joins TRBV4-1 and TRBJ1-1, with D unresolved. In germline, CDR1 is MGHRA, CDR2 YSYEKL. V was cut by 1 base and J by 0 bases, with 18 bases left in between. The CDR3 spans 18 residues. The CDR3 nucleotides read TGCGCCAGCAGCCAAGCGGGTGTTGAGCCGACGATGAACACTGAAGCTTTCTTT. This sequence encodes CASSQAGVEPTMNTEAFF.

The chain links TRBV12-3 or TRBV12-4 to TRBJ2-2; D is unresolved. With 11 bases removed from V and 2 bases from J, the gap between germline ends came to 6 bases. There are 11 residues in the CDR3. The CDR3 nucleotides read TGTGCCGGCGGCAACACCGGGGAGCTGTTTTTT. Residues: CAGGNTGELFF.

V and J are TRBV20-1 and TRBJ2-1, with 11 bases fitting TRBD1. Trimming cost V 3 bases and J 6 bases; bases outside gene matches: 4. CDR1 and CDR2 (germline): DFQATT, SNEGSKA (reference sequence). The CDR3 extends over 14 amino acids. The CDR3 sequence: CSASRGTGGNEQFF. In DNA form, the CDR3 reads TGCAGTGCTAGCCGGGGGACAGGGGGCAATGAGCAGTTCTTC.

CDR3 bases: TGTGCCAGCAGTCCAGGCCCGGACCCTCGGCAGTTCTTC. As protein: CASSPGPDPRQFF. The gene calls are TRBV11-2 and TRBJ2-1; D gene uncertain. The CDR3 totals 13 residues. Trimming left V 6 bases short and J 12 bases short, with 18 bases between. CDR1 and CDR2 from the germline V gene are SGHAT and FQNNGV.

This clonotype was detected many times. The J gene is TRBJ1-4, the V gene TRBV29-1; D possibly corresponds to TRBD1 (5 bases). CDR3 length equals 13 residues. Germline CDR1 SQVTM, CDR2 ANQGSEA. Trimming took 7 bases from V and 6 from J, leaving 15 bases between them. CDR3 sequence (DNA): TGCAGCGCCCCGTTGGGGCCTGATGAAAAACTGTTTTTT. Protein sequence: CSAPLGPDEKLFF.

The CDR3 is CASTPGPPGGELFF. As DNA, the CDR3 is TGTGCCAGCACCCCGGGACCCCCGGGCGGGGAGCTGTTTTTT. The J gene is TRBJ2-2, the V gene TRBV12-3 or TRBV12-4; either TRBD1 or TRBD2 may fit D (5 bases each). Trimming removed 7 bases at V and 7 bases at J, with 16 bases between. The CDR3 extends over 14 amino acids.

This sequence joins TRBV5-6 and TRBJ2-2; D possibly uses TRBD1 or TRBD2 (6 bases each). V shed 4 bases and J shed 2 bases, with 15 bases lying between them. Per the germline V gene, CDR1 is SGHDT and CDR2 is YYEEEE. CDR3 length equals 16 residues. The CDR3, as DNA: TGTGCCAGCAGCCCGCGGGGCAGGGGAAACACCGGGGAGCTGTTTTTT. It yields the protein CASSPRGRGNTGELFF.

This clonotype has a handful of counts. This chain joins TRBV9 and TRBJ2-5; possibly TRBD2 for D (6 bases). CDR3 length: 15 residues. The germline V gene encodes CDR1 SGDLS and CDR2 YYNGEE. The V and J ends lost 4 bases and 0 bases respectively, with 13 bases between them. CDR3 region: CASSRTLAYQETQYF. CDR3 nucleotide sequence: TGTGCCAGCAGCAGAACCCTAGCGTACCAAGAGACCCAGTACTTC. Full variable domain (rest looked up from reference TRBV9 and TRBJ2-5): DSGVTQTPKHLITATGQRVTLRCSPRSGDLSVYWYQQSLDQGLQFLIQYYNGEERAKGNILERFSAQQFPDLHSELNLSSLELGDSALYFCASSRTLAYQETQYFGPGTRLLVL.

This clonotype has a handful of counts. The chain joins TRBV5-6 to TRBJ1-6; 9 bases align to TRBD1. There are 15 residues in the CDR3. V shed 4 bases and J 9 bases; nucleotides not matched to a gene: 8. The germline CDR1 and CDR2 sequences are SGHDT and YYEEEE. CDR3 coding DNA: TGTGCCAGCAGCCCCGGACAGGGGCTTCGTTCACCCCTCCACTTT. It codes for CASSPGQGLRSPLHF.

The rearrangement uses TRBV9 and TRBJ2-7; D remains unclear. This CDR3 contains 14 residues. Trimming took 3 bases from V and 7 from J, leaving 17 bases between them. The germline gives CDR1 SGDLS, CDR2 YYNGEE. The CDR3 DNA follows: TGTGCCAGCAGCGGGATCGGGCCGCGTCGGGAGCAGTACTTC. Its translation is CASSGIGPRREQYF.

The chain is built from TRBV29-1 and TRBJ2-1, with 7 bases aligning to TRBD2. CDR1 is SQVTM and CDR2 is ANQGSEA in the germline V gene. This CDR3 is built from 13 residues. Trimming took 7 bases from V and 6 from J; bases not matched to a gene: 9. CDR3 coding DNA: TGCAGCGGGAGGGGTAGCGGGTTCAATGAGCAGTTCTTC. This codes for CSGRGSGFNEQFF.